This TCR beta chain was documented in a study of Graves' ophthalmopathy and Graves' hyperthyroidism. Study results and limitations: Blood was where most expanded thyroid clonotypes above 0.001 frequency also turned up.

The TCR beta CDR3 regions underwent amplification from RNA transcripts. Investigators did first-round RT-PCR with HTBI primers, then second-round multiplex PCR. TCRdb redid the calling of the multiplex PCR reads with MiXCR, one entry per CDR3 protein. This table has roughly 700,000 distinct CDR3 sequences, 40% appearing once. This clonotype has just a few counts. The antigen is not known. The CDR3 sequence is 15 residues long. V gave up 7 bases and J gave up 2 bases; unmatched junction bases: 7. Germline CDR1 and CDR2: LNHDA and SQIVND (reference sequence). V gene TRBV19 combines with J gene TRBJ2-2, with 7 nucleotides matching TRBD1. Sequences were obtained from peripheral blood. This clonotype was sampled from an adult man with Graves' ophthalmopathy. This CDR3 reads CASTEDRTNTGELFF. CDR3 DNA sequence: TGTGCCAGTACTGAGGACAGGACTAACACCGGGGAGCTGTTTTTT. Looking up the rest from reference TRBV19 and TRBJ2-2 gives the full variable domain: DGGITQSPKYLFRKEGQNVTLSCEQNLNHDAMYWYRQDPGQGLRLIYYSQIVNDFQKGDIAEGYSVSREKKESFPLTVTSAQKNPTAFYLCASTEDRTNTGELFFGEGSRLTVL.